The clone carrying this T cell receptor (beta chain) was found a few times. Its cognate antigen is unknown. Expressed TCRB transcripts were sequenced because the isolated RNA had all been reverse transcribed beforehand. Here immunoSEQ multiplex PCR was the method, and the copy in TCRdb shows in-frame clones only, minus some. The top ten clones hold roughly 0.42% of a sample with around 160,000 clones, about 50% of them seen once. This entry is derived from a study of beta chain features in type 1 diabetes. At the level of the study: The patients were much like the healthy donors in age, gender and cell yields. Study observations and caveats: At VDJ recombination sites, type 1 diabetes patients had fewer insertions and more deleted nucleotides.

Germline-derived CDR1 and CDR2 are MNHEY and SMNVEV (reference sequence). The V end lost 3 bases, the J end lost 6 bases, and 18 bases lay between the germline ends. This CDR3 comprises 16 residues. The chain carries TRBV27 and TRBJ1-5; D is perhaps TRBD1 (5 bases). This TCR derives from a man between 18 and 35 years old in good health. Sample: Tregs from blood. The CDR3 nucleotides read TGTGCCAGCAGTTTCTCGGGCCTCGGGGGGGGTCAGCCCCAGCATTTT. Translated: CASSFSGLGGGQPQHF.